These T cell receptor beta chains were read from a single sample in a study of regulatory T cells in long-lasting Graves disease. TCRdb reanalysed the multiplex PCR reads using MiXCR and keeps one entry per CDR3 protein. Of 250,000 to 400,000 distinct CDR3 sequences listed, over 15% are singletons. The sequencing used peripheral blood mononuclear cells (PBMCs), collected at new diagnosis, from a patient treated with antithyroid drugs. These receptors originate from a female donor with Graves disease. Both conserved end residues are part of each CDR3. A D gene is named only where the DNA matches it firmly. A row's size may be missing; if present it is once, few, many or a size class.

TRBD1	many	13	TRBJ2-7	TRBV10-3	TGTGCCATCAGTGAGGGACAGGGCTACGAGCAGTACTTC	CAISEGQGYEQYF
.	many	14	TRBJ1-1	TRBV11-2	TGTGCCAGCAGCTTAGGGTACATCGACACTGAAGCTTTCTTT	CASSLGYIDTEAFF
.	many	16	TRBJ1-2	TRBV6-1	TGTGCCAGCACCTCCTCCCAAACAGCAGCTAACTATGGCTACACCTTC	CASTSSQTAANYGYTF
.	many	13	TRBJ1-4	TRBV30	TGTGCCTGGAGTCCCCGTAGGGCCGAAAAACTGTTTTTT	CAWSPRRAEKLFF
.	many	14	TRBJ1-1	TRBV6-2/TRBV6-3	TGTGCCAGCAGGGTACCGGACGGAAACACTGAAGCTTTCTTT	CASRVPDGNTEAFF
.	few	14	TRBJ2-7	TRBV7-3	TGTGCCAGCAGCCCTTGGGGACACAAGGGGGAGCAGTACTTC	CASSPWGHKGEQYF
.	many	13	TRBJ2-6	TRBV27	TGTGCCAGCAGTTTAGGCCGGGCCAACGTCCTGACTTTC	CASSLGRANVLTF
TRBD1	.	14	TRBJ1-1	TRBV19	TGTGCCAGTAGTCGACGGACAGGGAGGGCTGAAGCTTTCTTT	CASSRRTGRAEAFF
.	many	12	TRBJ1-1	TRBV3-1	TGTGCCAGCAGCCAAATTGGGGGTGAAGCTTTCTTT	CASSQIGGEAFF
TRBD1	many	15	TRBJ1-2	TRBV12-3/TRBV12-4	TGTGCCAGCACCCTTCCGGGACAGAGGGCCAATGGCTACACCTTC	CASTLPGQRANGYTF
.	many	13	TRBJ2-5	TRBV2	TGTGCCAGCAGTGAGGCTAGCTGGGAGACCCAGTACTTC	CASSEASWETQYF
.	many	13	TRBJ2-7	TRBV20-1	TGCAGTGCCTATAGGAGGGACTCCTACGAGCAGTACTTC	CSAYRRDSYEQYF
.	few	14	TRBJ2-3	TRBV7-9	TGTGCCAGCAGCCCAAGACAGGCCCCAGATACGCAGTATTTT	CASSPRQAPDTQYF